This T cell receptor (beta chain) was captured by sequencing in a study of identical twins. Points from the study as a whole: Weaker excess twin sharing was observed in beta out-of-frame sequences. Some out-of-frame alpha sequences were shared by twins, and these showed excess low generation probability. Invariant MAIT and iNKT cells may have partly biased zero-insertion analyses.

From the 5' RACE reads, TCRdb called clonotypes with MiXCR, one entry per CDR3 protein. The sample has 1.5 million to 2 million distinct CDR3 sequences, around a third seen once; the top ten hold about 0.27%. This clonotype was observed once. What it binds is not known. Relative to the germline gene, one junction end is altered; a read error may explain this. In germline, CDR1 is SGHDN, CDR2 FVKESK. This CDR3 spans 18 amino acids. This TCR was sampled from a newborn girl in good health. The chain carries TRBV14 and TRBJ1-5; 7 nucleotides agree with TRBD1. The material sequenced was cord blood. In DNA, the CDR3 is TGTGCCAGCAGACGAAGACAGGGCCCAATAGGCAGCAGTCAGCCCCAGCATTTT. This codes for CASRRRQGPIGSSQPQHF.